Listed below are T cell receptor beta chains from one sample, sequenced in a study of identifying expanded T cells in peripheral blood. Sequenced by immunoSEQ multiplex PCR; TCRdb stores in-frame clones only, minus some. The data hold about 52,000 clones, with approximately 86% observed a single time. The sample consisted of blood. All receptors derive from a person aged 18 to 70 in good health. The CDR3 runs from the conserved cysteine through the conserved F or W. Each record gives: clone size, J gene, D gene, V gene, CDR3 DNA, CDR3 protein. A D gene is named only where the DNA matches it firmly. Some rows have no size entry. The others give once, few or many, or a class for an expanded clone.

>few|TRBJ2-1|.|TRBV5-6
TGTGCCAGCAGCCCAAGGTTTAGGTGGCGGGACGACAATGAGCAGTTCTTC
CASSPRFRWRDDNEQFF
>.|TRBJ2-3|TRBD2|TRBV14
TGTGCCAGCAGCTACGGACTAGCGGGGGGCACAGATACGCAGTATTTT
CASSYGLAGGTDTQYF
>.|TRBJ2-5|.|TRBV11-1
TGTGCCAGCAGACCTCGGGGGCTAGCGGATCAAGAGACCCAGTACTTC
CASRPRGLADQETQYF
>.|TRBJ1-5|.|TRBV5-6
TGTGCCAGCAGCTTGAATTCGGGGAACAATCAGCCCCAGCATTTT
CASSLNSGNNQPQHF
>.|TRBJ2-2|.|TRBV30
TGTGCCTGGAGTAAGGCACTCATAAACACCGGGGAGCTGTTTTTT
CAWSKALINTGELFF
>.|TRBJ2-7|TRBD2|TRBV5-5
TGTGCCAGCAGCTTATCCCGGACTAGCGGGAGCTACGAGCAGTACTTC
CASSLSRTSGSYEQYF
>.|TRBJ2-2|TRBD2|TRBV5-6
TGTGCCAGCAGCTTGGAACTAGCGGGGTACACCGGGGAGCTGTTTTTT
CASSLELAGYTGELFF
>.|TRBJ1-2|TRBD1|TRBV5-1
TGCGCCAGCAGCCCGAAGGACAGGGGGAGTTATGGCTACACCTTC
CASSPKDRGSYGYTF
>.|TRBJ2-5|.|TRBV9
TGTGCCAGCAGCCCCGGGACTCGGCCCGCGTCGGAAGAGACCCAGTACTTC
CASSPGTRPASEETQYF
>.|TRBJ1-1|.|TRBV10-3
TGTGCCATCAGTGAGTCGGGGCACTCTCCCTCGAGCACTGAAGCTTTCTTT
CAISESGHSPSSTEAFF
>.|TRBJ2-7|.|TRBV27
TGTGCCAGCAGTTTAGTGGCAGGGTCCAGCTCCTACGAGCAGTACTTC
CASSLVAGSSSYEQYF
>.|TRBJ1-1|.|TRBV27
TGTGCCAGCCGCACGTTGACCCGAAAGGGAACTGAAGCTTTCTTT
CASRTLTRKGTEAFF
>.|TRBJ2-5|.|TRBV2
TGTGCCAGCAGTGAAAGTGGGGTCCCCCAAGAGACCCAGTACTTC
CASSESGVPQETQYF
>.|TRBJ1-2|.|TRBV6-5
TGTGCCAGCAGACAAGGACAGAACTATGGCTACACCTTC
CASRQGQNYGYTF
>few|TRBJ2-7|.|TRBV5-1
TGCGCCAGCAGCTTGTTTGGACAGCCGCCTAGGGAGCAGTACTTC
CASSLFGQPPREQYF
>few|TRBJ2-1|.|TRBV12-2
TGTGCAAGTCGCCCGGGATCGGAGAGCTCCCTTACATTCAATGAGCAGTTCTTC
CASRPGSESSLTFNEQFF
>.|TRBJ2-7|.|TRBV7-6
TGTGCCAGCAGCCCAAGACTCCAGCGGAAGGGGCTCGAGCAGTACTTC
CASSPRLQRKGLEQYF
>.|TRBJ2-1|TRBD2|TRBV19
TGTGCCAGTAATAGCGGGAGTGACTACAATGAGCAGTTCTTC
CASNSGSDYNEQFF
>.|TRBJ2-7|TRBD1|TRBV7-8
TGTGCCAGCAGCCGGACAGGGAAACACGAGCAGTACTTC
CASSRTGKHEQYF
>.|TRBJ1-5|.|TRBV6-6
TGTGCCAGCATCCCTGGACCCGGGACGATCAGTCAGCCCCAGCATTTT
CASIPGPGTISQPQHF
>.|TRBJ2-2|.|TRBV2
TGTGCCAGCAGTGACGGGCGGGGGCCGAACACCGGGGAGCTGTTTTTT
CASSDGRGPNTGELFF
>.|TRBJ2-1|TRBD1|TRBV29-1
TGCAGCGTAAACAGGGGTTCGGTCAATGAGCAGTTCTTC
CSVNRGSVNEQFF
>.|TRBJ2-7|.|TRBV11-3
TGTGCCAGCAGCTTCATCCAGGGGAGCTCCTACGAGCAGTACTTC
CASSFIQGSSYEQYF
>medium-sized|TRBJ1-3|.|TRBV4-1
TGCGCCAGCAGCCAAGACGTCACCATATATTTT
CASSQDVTIYF
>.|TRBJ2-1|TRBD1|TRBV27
TGTGCCAGCAAAGAAGCTGGGACAGGGGCGGGCAATGAGCAGTTCTTC
CASKEAGTGAGNEQFF
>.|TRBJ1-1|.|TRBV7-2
TGTGCCAGCAGCTTATTGCCAGGGAGAACTGAAGCTTTCTTT
CASSLLPGRTEAFF
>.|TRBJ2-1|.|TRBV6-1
TGTGCCAGCAGACCGGACCGATCCCAGCCGTTCTTC
CASRPDRSQPFF